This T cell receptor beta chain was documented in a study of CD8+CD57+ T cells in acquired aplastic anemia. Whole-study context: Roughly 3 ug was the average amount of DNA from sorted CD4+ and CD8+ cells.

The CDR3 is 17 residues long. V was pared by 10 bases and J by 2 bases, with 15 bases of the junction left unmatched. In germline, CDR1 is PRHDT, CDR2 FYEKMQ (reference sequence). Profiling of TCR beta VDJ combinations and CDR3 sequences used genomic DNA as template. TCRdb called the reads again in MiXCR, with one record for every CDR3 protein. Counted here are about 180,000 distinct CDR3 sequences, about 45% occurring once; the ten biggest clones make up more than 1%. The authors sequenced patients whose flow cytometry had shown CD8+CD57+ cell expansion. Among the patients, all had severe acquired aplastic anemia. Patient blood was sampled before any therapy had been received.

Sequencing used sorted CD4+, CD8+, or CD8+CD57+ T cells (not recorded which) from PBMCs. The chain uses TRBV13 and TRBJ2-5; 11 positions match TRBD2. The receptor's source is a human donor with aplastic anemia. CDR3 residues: CATSDSGLAGQQETQYF. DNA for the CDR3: TGTGCCACCAGTGATTCCGGACTAGCGGGCCAACAAGAGACCCAGTACTTC. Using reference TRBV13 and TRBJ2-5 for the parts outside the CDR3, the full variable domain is AAGVIQSPRHLIKEKRETATLKCYPIPRHDTVYWYQQGPGQDPQFLISFYEKMQSDKGSIPDRFSAQQFSDYHSELNMSSLELGDSALYFCATSDSGLAGQQETQYFGPGTRLLVL.